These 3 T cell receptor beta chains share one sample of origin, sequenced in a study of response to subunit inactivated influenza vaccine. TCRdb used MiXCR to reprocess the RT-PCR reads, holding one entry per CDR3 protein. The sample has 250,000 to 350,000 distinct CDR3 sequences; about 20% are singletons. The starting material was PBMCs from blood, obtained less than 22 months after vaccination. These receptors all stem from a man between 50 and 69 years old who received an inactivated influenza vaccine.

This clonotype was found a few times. CDR3 in DNA: TGTGCCAGCAGCTTCTCCAGCGGGAGTTACCAAGAGACCCAGTACTTC. This encodes CASSFSSGSYQETQYF. V and J are TRBV5-5 and TRBJ2-5, with TRBD2 matching over 8 bases. There are 16 residues in the CDR3. V gave up 2 bases and J gave up 0 bases; unmatched junction bases: 6. Germline V gene lookup returns CDR1 SGHKS and CDR2 YYEKEE (reference sequence). The full variable domain, rest sourced from reference TRBV5-5 and TRBJ2-5, is DAGVTQSPTHLIKTRGQQVTLRCSPISGHKSVSWYQQVLGQGPQFIFQYYEKEERGRGNFPDRFSARQFPNYSSELNVNALLLGDSALYLCASSFSSGSYQETQYFGPGTRLLVL.

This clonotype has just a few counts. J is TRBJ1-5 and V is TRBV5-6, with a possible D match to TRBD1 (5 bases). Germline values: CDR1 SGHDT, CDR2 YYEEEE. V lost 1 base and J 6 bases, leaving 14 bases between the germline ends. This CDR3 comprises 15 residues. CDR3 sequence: CASSLWGGETQPQHF. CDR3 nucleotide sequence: TGTGCCAGCAGCTTGTGGGGCGGCGAGACTCAGCCCCAGCATTTT.

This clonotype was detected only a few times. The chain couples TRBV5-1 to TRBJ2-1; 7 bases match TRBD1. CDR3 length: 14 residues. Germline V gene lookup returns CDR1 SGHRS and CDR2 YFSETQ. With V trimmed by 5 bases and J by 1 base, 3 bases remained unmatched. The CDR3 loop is CASSPGQSYNEQFF. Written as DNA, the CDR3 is TGCGCCAGCAGTCCGGGACAGTCCTACAATGAGCAGTTCTTC.